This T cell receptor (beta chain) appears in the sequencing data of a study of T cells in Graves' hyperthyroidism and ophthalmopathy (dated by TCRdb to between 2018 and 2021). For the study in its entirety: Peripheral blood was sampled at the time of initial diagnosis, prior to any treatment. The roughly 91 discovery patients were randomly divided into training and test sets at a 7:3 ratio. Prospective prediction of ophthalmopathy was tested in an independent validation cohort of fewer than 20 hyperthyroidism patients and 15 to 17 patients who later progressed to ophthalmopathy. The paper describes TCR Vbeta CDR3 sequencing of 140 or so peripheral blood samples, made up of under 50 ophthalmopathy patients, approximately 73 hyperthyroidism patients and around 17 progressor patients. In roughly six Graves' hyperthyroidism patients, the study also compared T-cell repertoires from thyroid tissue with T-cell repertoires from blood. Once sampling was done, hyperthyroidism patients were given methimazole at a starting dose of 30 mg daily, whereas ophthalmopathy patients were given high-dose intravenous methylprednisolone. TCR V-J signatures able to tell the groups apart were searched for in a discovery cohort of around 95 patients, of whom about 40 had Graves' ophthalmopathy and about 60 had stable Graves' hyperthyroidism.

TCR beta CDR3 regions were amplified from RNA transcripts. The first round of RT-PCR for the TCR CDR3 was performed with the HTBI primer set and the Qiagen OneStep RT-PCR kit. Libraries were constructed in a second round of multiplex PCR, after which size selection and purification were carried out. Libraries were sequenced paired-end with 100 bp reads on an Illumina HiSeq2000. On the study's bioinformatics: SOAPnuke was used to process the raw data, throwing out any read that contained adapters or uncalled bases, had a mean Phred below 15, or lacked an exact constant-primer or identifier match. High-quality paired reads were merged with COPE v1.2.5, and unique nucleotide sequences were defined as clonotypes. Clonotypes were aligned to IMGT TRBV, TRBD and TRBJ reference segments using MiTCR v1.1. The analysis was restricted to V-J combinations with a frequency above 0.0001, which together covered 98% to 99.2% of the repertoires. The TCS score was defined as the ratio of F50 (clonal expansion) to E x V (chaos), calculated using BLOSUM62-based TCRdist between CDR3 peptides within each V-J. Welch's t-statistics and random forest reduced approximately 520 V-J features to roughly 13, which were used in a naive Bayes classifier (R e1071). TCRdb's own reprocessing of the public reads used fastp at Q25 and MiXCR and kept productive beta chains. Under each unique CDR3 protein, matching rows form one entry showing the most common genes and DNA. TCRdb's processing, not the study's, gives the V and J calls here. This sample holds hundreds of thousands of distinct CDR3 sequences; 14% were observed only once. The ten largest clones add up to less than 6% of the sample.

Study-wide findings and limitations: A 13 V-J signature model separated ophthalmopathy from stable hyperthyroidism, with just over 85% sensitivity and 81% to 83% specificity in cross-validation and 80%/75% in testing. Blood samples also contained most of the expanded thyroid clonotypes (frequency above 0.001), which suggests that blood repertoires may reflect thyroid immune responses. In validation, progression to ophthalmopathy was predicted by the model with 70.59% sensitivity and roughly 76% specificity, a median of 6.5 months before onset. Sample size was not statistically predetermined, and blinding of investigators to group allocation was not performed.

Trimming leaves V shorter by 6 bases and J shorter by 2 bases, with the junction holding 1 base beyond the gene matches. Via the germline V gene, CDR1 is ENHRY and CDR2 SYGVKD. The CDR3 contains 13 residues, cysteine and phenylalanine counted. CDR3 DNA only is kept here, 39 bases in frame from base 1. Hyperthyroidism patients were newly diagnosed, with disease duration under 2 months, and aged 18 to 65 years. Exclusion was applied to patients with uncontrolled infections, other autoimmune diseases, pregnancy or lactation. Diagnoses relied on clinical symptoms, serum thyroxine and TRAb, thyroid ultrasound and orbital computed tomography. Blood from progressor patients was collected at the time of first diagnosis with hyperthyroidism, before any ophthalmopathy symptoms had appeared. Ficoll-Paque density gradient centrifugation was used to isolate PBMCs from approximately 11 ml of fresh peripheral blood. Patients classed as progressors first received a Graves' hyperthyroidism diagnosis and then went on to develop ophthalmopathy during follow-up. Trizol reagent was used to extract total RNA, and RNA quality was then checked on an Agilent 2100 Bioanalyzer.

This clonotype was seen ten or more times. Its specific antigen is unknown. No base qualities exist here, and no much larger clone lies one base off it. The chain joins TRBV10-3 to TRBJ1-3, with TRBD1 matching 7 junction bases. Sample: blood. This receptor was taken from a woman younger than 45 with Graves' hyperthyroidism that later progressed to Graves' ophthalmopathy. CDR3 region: CAIRGQPGNTIYF. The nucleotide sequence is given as TGTGCCATCAGGGGACAGCCTGGAAACACCATATATTTT.